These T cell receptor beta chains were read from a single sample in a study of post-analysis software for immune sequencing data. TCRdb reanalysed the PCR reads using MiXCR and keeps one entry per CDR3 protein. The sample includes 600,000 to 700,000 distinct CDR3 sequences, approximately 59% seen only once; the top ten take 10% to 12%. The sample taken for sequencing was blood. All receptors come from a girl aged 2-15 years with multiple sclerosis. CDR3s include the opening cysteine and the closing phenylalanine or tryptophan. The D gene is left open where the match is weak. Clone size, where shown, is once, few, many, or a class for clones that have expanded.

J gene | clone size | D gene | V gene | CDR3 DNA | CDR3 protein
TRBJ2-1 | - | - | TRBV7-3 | TGTGCCAGCAGCTTAATATCCGGGCCTCCATCTGAAAACGAGCAGTTCTTC | CASSLISGPPSENEQFF
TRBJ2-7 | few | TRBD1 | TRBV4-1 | TGCGCCAGCAGCCTCACAGGGGCTACCGAGCAGTACTTC | CASSLTGATEQYF
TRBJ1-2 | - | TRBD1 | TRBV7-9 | TGTGCCAGCAGCTTATCGGCAGGGGGGAACTATGGCTACACCTTC | CASSLSAGGNYGYTF
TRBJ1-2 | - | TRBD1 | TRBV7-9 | TGTGCCAGCAGCTCTAATACAGGGGGATTTTACTATGGCTACACCTTC | CASSSNTGGFYYGYTF
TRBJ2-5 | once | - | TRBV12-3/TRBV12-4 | TGTGCCGGCAGTTTAAGCCCAGGGAGGAAAGGAGAGACCCAGTACTTC | CAGSLSPGRKGETQYF
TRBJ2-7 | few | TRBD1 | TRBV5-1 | TGCGCCAGCAGCAACGGACAGGGGGCTGGTAACGAGCAGTACTTC | CASSNGQGAGNEQYF
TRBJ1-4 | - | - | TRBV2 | TGTGCCAGCAGTGCCGGGGAAGGGGGTGAAAAACTGTTTTTT | CASSAGEGGEKLFF
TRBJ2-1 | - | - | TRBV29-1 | TGCAGCGTTGTGCCAGGGGCAATCTACAATGAGCAGTTCTTC | CSVVPGAIYNEQFF
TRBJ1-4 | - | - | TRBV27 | TGTGCCAGCAGCTTATCGAGGCAGGGTAGTGAAAAACTGTTTTTT | CASSLSRQGSEKLFF
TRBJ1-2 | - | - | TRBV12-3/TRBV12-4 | TGTGCCAGCAGTTTGGGAAAGACAGAGAACTATGGCTACACCTTC | CASSLGKTENYGYTF
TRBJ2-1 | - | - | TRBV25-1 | TGTGCCAGCGGGGGGCGGTCCTACAATGAGCAGTTCTTC | CASGGRSYNEQFF
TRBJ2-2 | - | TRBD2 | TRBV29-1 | TGCAGCGTTGAAGGGAGCGGGGCGAACACCGGGGAGCTGTTTTTT | CSVEGSGANTGELFF
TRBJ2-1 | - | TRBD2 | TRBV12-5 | TGTGCTAGTGGTGCCATACTAGCGGGACCTTACAATGAGCAGTTCTTC | CASGAILAGPYNEQFF
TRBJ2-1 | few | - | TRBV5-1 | TGCGCCAGCGGGTCCGCTAAGGGGGGAACCTACAATGAGCAGTTCTTC | CASGSAKGGTYNEQFF
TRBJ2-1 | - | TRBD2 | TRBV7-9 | TGTGCCAGCAGCTCACCAGTCCTAGCGGGAGACAATGAGCAGTTCTTC | CASSSPVLAGDNEQFF
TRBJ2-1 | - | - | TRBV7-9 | TGTGCCAGCAGCCCCAGGGGGGTGGAGTACAATGAGCAGTTCTTC | CASSPRGVEYNEQFF
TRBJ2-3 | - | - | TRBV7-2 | TGTGCCAGCAGCTCCTTTACGGGGGCGCAGTATTTT | CASSSFTGAQYF
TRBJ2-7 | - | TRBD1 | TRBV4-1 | TGCGCCAGCAGCCTCCTTCCGGGACAGGGGGACTACGAGCAGTACTTC | CASSLLPGQGDYEQYF
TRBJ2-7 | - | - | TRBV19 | TGTGCCAGTAGGAGGAGCGATACCTACGAGCAGTACTTC | CASRRSDTYEQYF
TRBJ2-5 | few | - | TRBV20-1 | TGCAGTGCCGACCCTGGGGGTCGACAAGAGACCCAGTACTTC | CSADPGGRQETQYF
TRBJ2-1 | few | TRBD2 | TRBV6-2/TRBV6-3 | TGTGCCAGCAGTTACTCGACTAGCCCGGGGTACAATGAGCAGTTCTTC | CASSYSTSPGYNEQFF
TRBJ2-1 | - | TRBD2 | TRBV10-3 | TGTGCCATCAGTGAGTCTGGAGCGGGAGAAACCTACAATGAGCAGTTCTTC | CAISESGAGETYNEQFF
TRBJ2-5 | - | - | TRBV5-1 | TGCGCCAGCAGCTTGGCCGCCGAGACCCAGTACTTC | CASSLAAETQYF
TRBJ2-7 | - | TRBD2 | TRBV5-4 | TGTGCCAGCAGCTTTGGGGGGAGGGAAAGGCGGTACGAGCAGTACTTC | CASSFGGRERRYEQYF
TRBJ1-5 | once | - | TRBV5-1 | TGCGCCAGCAGCTTGGGACAGAGCCCGAGCGAGCCCCAGCATTTT | CASSLGQSPSEPQHF
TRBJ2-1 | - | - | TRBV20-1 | TGCAGTGCTAGCGGGAGGTTCTCGGCGGGGGCCTCCTACAATGAGCAGTTCTTC | CSASGRFSAGASYNEQFF
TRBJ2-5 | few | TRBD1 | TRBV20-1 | TGCAGTGCTAGCCCGGGACAGACCCAAGAGACCCAGTACTTC | CSASPGQTQETQYF
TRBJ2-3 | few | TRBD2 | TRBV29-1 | TGCAGCGTTGATACTAGCGGGAGGGCAGATACGCAGTATTTT | CSVDTSGRADTQYF
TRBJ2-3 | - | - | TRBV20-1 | TGCAGTGCTAGAGATGTAAAATCCGATACGCAGTATTTT | CSARDVKSDTQYF
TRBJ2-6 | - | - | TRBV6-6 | TGTGCCAGCAGCCAGGGGCCTGGGGCCAACGTCCTGACTTTC | CASSQGPGANVLTF
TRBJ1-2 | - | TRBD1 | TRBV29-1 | TGCAGCGTTGCGGGGGCACAGGGGTATGGCTACACCTTC | CSVAGAQGYGYTF
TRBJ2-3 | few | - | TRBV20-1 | TGCAGTGCTAGAATCGGTAACACAGATACGCAGTATTTT | CSARIGNTDTQYF
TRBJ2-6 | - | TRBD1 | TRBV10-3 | TGTGCCATCAGGCAGGGGGATACGCTCTCTGGGGCCAACGTCCTGACTTTC | CAIRQGDTLSGANVLTF
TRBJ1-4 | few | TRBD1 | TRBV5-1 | TGCGCCAGCAGCCCAGGACAGGCCCTTGGAAATGAAAAACTGTTTTTT | CASSPGQALGNEKLFF
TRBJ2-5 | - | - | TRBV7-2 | TGTGCCAGCAGTTGGGCGGGGGCTTGGGAGACCCAGTACTTC | CASSWAGAWETQYF
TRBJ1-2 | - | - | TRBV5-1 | TGCGCCAGCAGCTTGGATGCGGGAACAGGGTATGGCTACACCTTC | CASSLDAGTGYGYTF
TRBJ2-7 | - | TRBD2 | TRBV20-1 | TGCAGTGCTAGGGGATACTCTCGGCCTAGCGGGAACTACGAGCAGTACTTC | CSARGYSRPSGNYEQYF
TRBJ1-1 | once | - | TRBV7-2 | TGTGCCAGCAGCTTAGGAGGGTCCGACACTGAAGCTTTCTTT | CASSLGGSDTEAFF
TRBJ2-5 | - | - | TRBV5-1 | TGCGCCAGCAGCTTACAACCCGGTGTCTCTGAGACCCAGTACTTC | CASSLQPGVSETQYF
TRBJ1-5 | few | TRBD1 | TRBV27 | TGTGCCAGCTCAACGATTACAGGGGCAAATCAGCCCCAGCATTTT | CASSTITGANQPQHF
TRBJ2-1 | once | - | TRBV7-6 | TGTGCCAGCAGCTTAAGTTTGGAGGGAGTAGAGGATGAGCAGTTCTTC | CASSLSLEGVEDEQFF